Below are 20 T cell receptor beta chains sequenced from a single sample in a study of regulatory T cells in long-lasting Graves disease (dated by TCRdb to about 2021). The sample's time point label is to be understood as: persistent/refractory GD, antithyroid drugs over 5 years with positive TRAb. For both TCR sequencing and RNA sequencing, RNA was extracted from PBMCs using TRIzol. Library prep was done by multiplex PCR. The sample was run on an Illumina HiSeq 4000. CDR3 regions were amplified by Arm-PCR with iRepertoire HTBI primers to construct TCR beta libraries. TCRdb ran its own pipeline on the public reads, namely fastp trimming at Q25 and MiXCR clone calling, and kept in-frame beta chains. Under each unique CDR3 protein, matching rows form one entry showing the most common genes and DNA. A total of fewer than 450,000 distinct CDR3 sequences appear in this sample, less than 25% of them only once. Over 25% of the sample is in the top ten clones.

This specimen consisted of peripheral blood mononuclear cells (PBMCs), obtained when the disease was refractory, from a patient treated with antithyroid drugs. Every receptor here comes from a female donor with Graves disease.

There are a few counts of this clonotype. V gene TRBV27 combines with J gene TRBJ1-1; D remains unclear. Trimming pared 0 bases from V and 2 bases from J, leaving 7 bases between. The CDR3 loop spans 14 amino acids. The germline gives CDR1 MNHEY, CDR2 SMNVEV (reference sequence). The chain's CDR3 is CASSLSQVNTEAFF. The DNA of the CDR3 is TGTGCCAGCAGTTTATCACAAGTAAACACTGAAGCTTTCTTT.

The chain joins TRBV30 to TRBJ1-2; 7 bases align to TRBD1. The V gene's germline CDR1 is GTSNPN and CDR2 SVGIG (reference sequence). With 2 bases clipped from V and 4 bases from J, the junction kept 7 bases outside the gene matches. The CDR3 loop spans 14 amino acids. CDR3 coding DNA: TGTGCCTGGAGTACCCGGACAGGAACCTATGGCTACACCTTC. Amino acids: CAWSTRTGTYGYTF.

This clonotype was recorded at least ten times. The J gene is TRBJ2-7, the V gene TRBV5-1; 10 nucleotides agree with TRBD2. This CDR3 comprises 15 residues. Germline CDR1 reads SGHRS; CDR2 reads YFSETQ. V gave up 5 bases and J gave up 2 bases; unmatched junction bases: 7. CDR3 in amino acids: CASSLTSGVTYEQYF. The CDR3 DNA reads TGCGCCAGCAGTCTAACTAGCGGGGTCACCTACGAGCAGTACTTC.

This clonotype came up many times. The chain's CDR3 is CAISERRGRASEAFF. In DNA form, the CDR3 reads TGTGCCATCAGTGAGAGGAGAGGTAGGGCATCCGAAGCTTTCTTT. V usage is TRBV10-3 and J usage is TRBJ1-1; D is unresolved. Trimming pared 2 bases from V and 8 bases from J, leaving 18 bases between. CDR1 and CDR2 (germline): ENHRY, SYGVKD. This CDR3 is 15 amino acids long.

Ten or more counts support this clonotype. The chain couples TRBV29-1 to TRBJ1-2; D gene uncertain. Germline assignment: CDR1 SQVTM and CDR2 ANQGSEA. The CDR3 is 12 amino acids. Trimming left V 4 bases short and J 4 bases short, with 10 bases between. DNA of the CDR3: TGCAGCGTTGTACAAGTATCCTATGGCTACACCTTC. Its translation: CSVVQVSYGYTF.

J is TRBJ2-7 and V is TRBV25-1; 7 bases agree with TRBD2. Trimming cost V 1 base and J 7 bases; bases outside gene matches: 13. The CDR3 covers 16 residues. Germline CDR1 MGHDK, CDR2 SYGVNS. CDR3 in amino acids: CASSESLRGGPKEQYF. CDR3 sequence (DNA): TGTGCCAGCAGTGAATCCCTTAGGGGAGGGCCGAAAGAGCAGTACTTC.

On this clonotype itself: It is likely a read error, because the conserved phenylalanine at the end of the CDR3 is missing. The CDR3: CASSPRYRGNQPQHL. The CDR3 DNA sequence: TGTGCCAGCAGCCCAAGGTACAGGGGCAATCAGCCCCAGCATCTT. V is TRBV28 and J is TRBJ1-5, with D possibly TRBD1 on 6 matching bases. CDR1 MDHEN and CDR2 SYDVKM come from the germline V gene. Trimming pared 6 bases from V and 2 bases from J, leaving 14 bases between. This CDR3 is built from 15 residues.

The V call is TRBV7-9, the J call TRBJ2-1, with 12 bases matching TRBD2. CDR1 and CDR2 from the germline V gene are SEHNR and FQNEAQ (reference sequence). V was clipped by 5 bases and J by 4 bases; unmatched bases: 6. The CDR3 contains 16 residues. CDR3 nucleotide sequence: TGTGCCAGCAGCCTCTTTCTAGCGGGAGGGTACAATGAGCAGTTCTTC. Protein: CASSLFLAGGYNEQFF.

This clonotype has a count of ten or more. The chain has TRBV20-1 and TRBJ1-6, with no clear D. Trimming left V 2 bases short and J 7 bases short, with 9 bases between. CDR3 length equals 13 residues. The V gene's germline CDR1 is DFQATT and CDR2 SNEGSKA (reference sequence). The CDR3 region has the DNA TGCAGTGCTAGATCCGTGGCGAATTCACCCCTCCACTTT. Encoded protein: CSARSVANSPLHF.

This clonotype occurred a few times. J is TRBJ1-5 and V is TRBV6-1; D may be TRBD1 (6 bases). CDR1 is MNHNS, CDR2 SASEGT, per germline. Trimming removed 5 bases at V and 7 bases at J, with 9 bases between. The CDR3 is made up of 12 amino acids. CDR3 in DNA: TGTGCCAGCAGTCCAGGGGTACAGCCCCAGCATTTT. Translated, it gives CASSPGVQPQHF.

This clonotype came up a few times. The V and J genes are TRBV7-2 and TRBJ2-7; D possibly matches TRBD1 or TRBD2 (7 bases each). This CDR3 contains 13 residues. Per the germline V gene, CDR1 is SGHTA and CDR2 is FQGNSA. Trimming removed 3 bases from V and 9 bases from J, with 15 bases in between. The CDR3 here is CASSFDREGGQYF. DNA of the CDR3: TGTGCCAGCAGCTTCGACAGGGAGGGGGGGCAGTACTTC.

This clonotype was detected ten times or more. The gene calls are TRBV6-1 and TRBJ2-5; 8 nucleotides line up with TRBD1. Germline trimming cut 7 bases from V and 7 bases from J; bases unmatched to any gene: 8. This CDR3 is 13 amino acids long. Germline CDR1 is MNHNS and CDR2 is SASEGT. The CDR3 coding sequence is TGTGCCAGCACTTCGACAGGGGTCGGGACCCAGTACTTC. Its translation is CASTSTGVGTQYF.

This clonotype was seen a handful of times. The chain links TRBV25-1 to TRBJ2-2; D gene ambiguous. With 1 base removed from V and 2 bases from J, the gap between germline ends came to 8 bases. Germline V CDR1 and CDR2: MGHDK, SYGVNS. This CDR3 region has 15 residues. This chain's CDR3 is CASSESVGNTGELFF. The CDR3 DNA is TGTGCCAGCAGTGAATCTGTCGGAAACACCGGGGAGCTGTTTTTT.

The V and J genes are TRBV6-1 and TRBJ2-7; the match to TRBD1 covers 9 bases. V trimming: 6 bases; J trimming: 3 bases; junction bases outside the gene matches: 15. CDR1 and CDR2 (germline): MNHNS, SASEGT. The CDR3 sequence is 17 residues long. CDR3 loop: CASSLRGGTGTFYEQYF. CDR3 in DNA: TGTGCCAGCAGCCTGAGGGGGGGGACAGGGACCTTCTACGAGCAGTACTTC.

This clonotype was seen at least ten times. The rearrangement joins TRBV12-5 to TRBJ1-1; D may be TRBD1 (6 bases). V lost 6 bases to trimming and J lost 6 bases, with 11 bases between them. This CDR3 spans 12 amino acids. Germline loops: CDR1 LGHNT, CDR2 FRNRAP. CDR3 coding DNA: TGTGCTAGTGGGGACGGGGGCCCTGAAGCTTTCTTT. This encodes CASGDGGPEAFF.

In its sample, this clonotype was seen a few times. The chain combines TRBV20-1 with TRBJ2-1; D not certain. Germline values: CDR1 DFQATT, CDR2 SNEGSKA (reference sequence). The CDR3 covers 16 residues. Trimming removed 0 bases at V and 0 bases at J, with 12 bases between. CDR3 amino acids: CSARDYPDHSYNEQFF. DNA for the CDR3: TGCAGTGCTAGAGATTATCCGGACCACTCCTACAATGAGCAGTTCTTC.

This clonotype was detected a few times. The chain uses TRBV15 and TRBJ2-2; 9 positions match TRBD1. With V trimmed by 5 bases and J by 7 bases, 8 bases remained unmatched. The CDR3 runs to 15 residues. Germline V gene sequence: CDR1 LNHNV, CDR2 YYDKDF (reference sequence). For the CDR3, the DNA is TGTGCCACCAGCCGCCGACAGGGGGGCTTCGGGGAGCTGTTTTTT. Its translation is CATSRRQGGFGELFF.

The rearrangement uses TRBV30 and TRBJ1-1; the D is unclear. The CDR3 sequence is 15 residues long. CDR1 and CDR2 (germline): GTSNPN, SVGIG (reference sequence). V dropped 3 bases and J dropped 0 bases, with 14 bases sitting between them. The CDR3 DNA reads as TGTGCCTGGAGCCCCATGGACGGTATGAACACTGAAGCTTTCTTT. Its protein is CAWSPMDGMNTEAFF.

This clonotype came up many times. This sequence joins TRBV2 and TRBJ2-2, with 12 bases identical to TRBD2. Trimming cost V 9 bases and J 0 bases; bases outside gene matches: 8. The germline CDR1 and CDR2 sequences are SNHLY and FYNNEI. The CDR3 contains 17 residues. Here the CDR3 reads CARKRLAGVPNTGELFF. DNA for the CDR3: TGTGCCAGAAAAAGACTAGCGGGAGTTCCGAACACCGGGGAGCTGTTTTTT.

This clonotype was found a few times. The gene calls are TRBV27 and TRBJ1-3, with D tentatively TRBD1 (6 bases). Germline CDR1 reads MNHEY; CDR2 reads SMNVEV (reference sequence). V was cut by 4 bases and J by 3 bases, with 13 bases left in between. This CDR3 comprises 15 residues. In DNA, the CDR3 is TGTGCCAGCAGTTCAATGGGGGCAGGTGGAAACACCATATATTTT. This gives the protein CASSSMGAGGNTIYF.